This TCR beta chain derives from a study of T-cell memory formation after mild COVID-19. General observations from the study: Pre-infection memory carried some responding clones, suggesting that cross-reactive memory joined.

This clonotype was seen more than once but under ten times. Its antigen is undetermined. A single record per CDR3 protein comes from TCRdb applying MiXCR to the 5' RACE reads. The data contain 500,000 to 650,000 distinct CDR3 sequences, about a fifth of them singletons. The germline gives CDR1 MNHEY, CDR2 SVGAGI. Trimming cost V 5 bases and J 3 bases; bases outside gene matches: 6. The CDR3 has 15 residues. The receptor comes from an adult woman who had mild COVID-19 (a few samples of this study predate the infection). Cell type and time point are not known. V and J are TRBV6-5 and TRBJ1-4, with TRBD1 matching 7 bases. The sequenced sample was PBMCs or a T cell subset sorted from them (not recorded which). CDR3 sequence: CASSPTGQANEKLFF. CDR3 in DNA: TGTGCCAGCAGTCCTACAGGACAGGCTAATGAAAAACTGTTTTTT.